Each of the 19 T cell receptor beta chains below was sequenced from the same sample in a study of T cells after yellow fever vaccination. TCRdb reprocessed the 5' RACE reads with MiXCR, giving one entry per CDR3 protein. Among 450,000 to 600,000 distinct CDR3 sequences listed, less than 15% were seen once. Sequenced here: PBMCs, sampled on the day of the yellow fever booster vaccination. Receptors were obtained from a man aged 30 to 45 who received the YFV17D yellow fever vaccine.

V is TRBV12-3 or TRBV12-4 and J is TRBJ2-2; 8 positions match TRBD2. The CDR3 sequence is 14 residues long. Losses at the gene ends were 2 bases for V and 7 bases for J; bases not matched to a gene: 3. The CDR3 bases are TGTGCCAGCAGTTTATTCCGGGGGGGCGGGGAGCTGTTTTTT. It translates to CASSLFRGGGELFF.

This clonotype was detected a few times. The chain links TRBV20-1 to TRBJ2-7; 7 nucleotides line up with TRBD2. J was trimmed by 0 bases and V by 3 bases; bases with no gene match: 8. The V gene's germline CDR1 is DFQATT and CDR2 SNEGSKA (reference sequence). CDR3 size: 15 residues. The CDR3 region has the DNA TGCAGTGCTAGGAATCTAGCGGAAAGCTCCTACGAGCAGTACTTC. Amino acids: CSARNLAESSYEQYF.

This sequence joins TRBV20-1 and TRBJ1-5; maybe TRBD1 (5 bases). Germline CDR1 reads DFQATT; CDR2 reads SNEGSKA (reference sequence). CDR3 size: 16 residues. With 0 bases removed from V and 1 base from J, the gap between germline ends came to 13 bases. The CDR3 DNA reads TGCAGTGCTAGAGATGTCGGGACGCTGAGCAATCAGCCCCAGCATTTT. Translated, it gives CSARDVGTLSNQPQHF.

The chain has TRBV7-2 and TRBJ2-7, with 12 bases identical to TRBD2. V dropped 7 bases and J dropped 4; count of bases not matched to a gene: 8. The CDR3 loop spans 15 amino acids. Germline CDR1 and CDR2: SGHTA and FQGNSA. CDR3 sequence reads: CASTLSGTSGYEQYF. DNA for the CDR3: TGTGCCAGCACCTTGTCTGGGACTAGCGGGTACGAGCAGTACTTC.

This clonotype has just a few counts. The CDR3 loop is CASSQDRADTGELFF. The CDR3 DNA reads as TGCGCCAGCAGCCAGGACAGGGCGGACACCGGGGAGCTGTTTTTT. This rearrangement joins TRBV4-3 to TRBJ2-2; 8 bases match TRBD1. Germline V lookup: CDR1 LGHNA, CDR2 YSLEER. The J segment lost 3 bases and the V segment lost 3 bases, leaving 3 bases of the junction unmatched. The CDR3 totals 15 residues.

This clonotype was detected a few times. The chain employs TRBV29-1 and TRBJ2-7; TRBD1 might be the D (5 bases). The germline V and J ends were trimmed by 5 bases and 3 bases, with 14 bases remaining between them. CDR3 length: 13 amino acids. Per the germline V gene, CDR1 is SQVTM and CDR2 is ANQGSEA. The CDR3 bases are TGCAGCGTTTCCCAGGGAACGGACTACGAGCAGTACTTC. This translates into CSVSQGTDYEQYF.

This clonotype was found a few times. V and J are TRBV13 and TRBJ1-5; 7 bases map to TRBD1. CDR1 and CDR2 (germline): PRHDT, FYEKMQ (reference sequence). V lost 6 bases and J lost 3; bases outside the gene matches: 17. The CDR3 spans 18 residues. Here the CDR3 reads CASSQNRGQRPNNQPQHF. DNA of the CDR3: TGTGCCAGCAGTCAAAACAGGGGACAACGACCTAACAATCAGCCCCAGCATTTT.

This clonotype was counted at least ten times. V gene TRBV28 combines with J gene TRBJ2-7; 7 nucleotides match TRBD2. This CDR3 comprises 13 residues. Germline V CDR1 and CDR2: MDHEN, SYDVKM. Trimming cost V 11 bases and J 3 bases; bases outside gene matches: 10. The CDR3 nucleotides read TGTGCCGTGGGACTAACCCCCCTCTACGAGCAGTACTTC. Encoded protein: CAVGLTPLYEQYF.

There are a few counts of this clonotype. The chain uses TRBV20-1 and TRBJ2-3; D ambiguous. Germline CDR1 DFQATT, CDR2 SNEGSKA (reference sequence). The CDR3 is 11 residues long. The V and J ends lost 4 bases and 6 bases respectively, with 8 bases between them. The CDR3 DNA sequence: TGCAGTGCTATCTCTGGGGATACGCAGTATTTT. It encodes CSAISGDTQYF.

This chain uses TRBV25-1 with TRBJ2-3; 8 bases fit TRBD2. V shed 2 bases and J 4 bases; nucleotides not matched to a gene: 14. The CDR3 has 18 amino acids. Germline CDR1 MGHDK, CDR2 SYGVNS. The CDR3 nucleotides read TGTGCCAGCAGTGAAGGCTCGACTAGCGATACTTCCCCAGATACGCAGTATTTT. Translation: CASSEGSTSDTSPDTQYF. Drawing the rest from reference TRBV25-1 and TRBJ2-3, the complete variable domain is EADIYQTPRYLVIGTGKKITLECSQTMGHDKMYWYQQDPGMELHLIHYSYGVNSTEKGDLSSESTVSRIRTEHFPLTLESARPSHTSQYLCASSEGSTSDTSPDTQYFGPGTRLTVL.

In its sample, this clonotype was seen a few times. V gene TRBV10-1 combines with J gene TRBJ2-1; the D gene is possibly TRBD2 (5 bases). Per germline, CDR1 WNHNN and CDR2 SYGVQD (reference sequence). CDR3 length equals 12 residues. Trimming took 8 bases from V and 10 from J, leaving 15 bases between them. The CDR3: CASGFAGREQFF. The CDR3 DNA reads TGCGCCAGCGGCTTTGCGGGTCGCGAGCAGTTCTTC.

The rearrangement uses TRBV6-1 and TRBJ1-5, with TRBD1 identical over 9 bases. Germline CDR1 MNHNS, CDR2 SASEGT. The CDR3 is 18 residues long. V trimming: 6 bases; J trimming: 0 bases; junction bases outside the gene matches: 12. Here the CDR3 reads CASSPGTGRGISNQPQHF. DNA for the CDR3: TGTGCCAGCAGCCCCGGGACAGGGAGAGGGATTAGCAATCAGCCCCAGCATTTT.

This clonotype was seen a handful of times. The J gene is TRBJ2-7, the V gene TRBV19, with 7 bases aligning to TRBD2. With V trimmed by 8 bases and J by 2 bases, 6 bases remained unmatched. The CDR3 length is 13 residues. Germline V gene lookup returns CDR1 LNHDA and CDR2 SQIVND (reference sequence). The CDR3 sequence is CASRSLAAYEQYF. The CDR3 DNA reads as TGTGCCAGTCGTTCGCTAGCGGCCTACGAGCAGTACTTC.

There are a few counts of this clonotype. V and J are TRBV11-2 and TRBJ2-2; 9 nucleotides match TRBD1. The CDR3 totals 16 residues. CDR1 and CDR2 (germline): SGHAT, FQNNGV. V lost 5 bases, J lost 5 bases, and 9 bases stayed unmatched. In nucleotides, the CDR3 is TGTGCCAGCAGCAGAGCCGGGACAGGGATAACCGGGGAGCTGTTTTTT. Translating gives CASSRAGTGITGELFF.

This chain uses TRBV12-3 or TRBV12-4 with TRBJ2-3; 7 nucleotides line up with TRBD1. The CDR3 spans 16 residues. V was clipped by 6 bases and J by 2 bases; unmatched bases: 11. CDR3 protein: CASSQPQGVLTDTQYF. The CDR3 bases are TGTGCCAGCAGCCAACCCCAGGGGGTGCTCACAGATACGCAGTATTTT.

This clonotype was counted many times. The chain carries TRBV24-1 and TRBJ2-5, with 7 positions matching TRBD1. V was pared by 2 bases and J by 5 bases, with 7 bases of the junction left unmatched. The germline V gene has CDR1 KGHDR and CDR2 SFDVKD. The CDR3 is 15 residues long. The CDR3 DNA reads TGTGCCACCAGTGATTCAGGACAGGAGTTGGAGACCCAGTACTTC. This translates into CATSDSGQELETQYF.

At least ten counts were recorded for this clonotype. The J gene is TRBJ2-4, the V gene TRBV6-2 or TRBV6-3, with 7 bases fitting TRBD1. V was pared by 4 bases and J by 15 bases, with 9 bases of the junction left unmatched. CDR1 MNHEY and CDR2 SVGEGT come from the germline V gene. CDR3 length equals 12 residues. This CDR3 is CASSSNNRGSYF. CDR3 bases: TGTGCCAGCAGTTCAAATAACAGGGGTTCGTACTTC.

This rearrangement joins TRBV29-1 to TRBJ2-5; D gene uncertain. The CDR3 covers 13 residues. V was shortened by 1 base and J by 0 bases, with 6 bases between the two germline ends. CDR1 and CDR2 (germline): SQVTM, ANQGSEA. CDR3 sequence (DNA): TGCAGCGTTGAAGCTTCGTACCAAGAGACCCAGTACTTC. Translation gives CSVEASYQETQYF.

This clonotype was seen only a few times. The J gene is TRBJ2-3, the V gene TRBV4-3, with D uncertain. This CDR3 is 17 amino acids long. The V and J ends lost 0 bases and 0 bases respectively, with 13 bases between them. From germline, CDR1 is LGHNA and CDR2 YSLEER. The CDR3 region is CASSQDLPSASTDTQYF. Here the CDR3 DNA reads TGCGCCAGCAGCCAAGATCTGCCCAGCGCAAGCACAGATACGCAGTATTTT.